These T cell receptor beta chains were read from a single sample in a study of OX40 agonist ivuxolimab in advanced cancers. This table comes from immunoSEQ multiplex PCR, and its TCRdb copy is limited to in-frame clones, with some not included. The repertoire holds some 68,000 clones, with about nine tenths as singletons. This material consisted of CD4+ or CD8+ T cells sorted from blood, taken in a trial of the OX40 agonist ivuxolimab. These receptors originate from an adult with an advanced solid tumor such as melanoma, head and neck, liver or kidney cancer. The CDR3 runs from the conserved cysteine through the conserved F or W. The D gene is left open where the match is weak. Some rows have no size entry. The others give once, few or many, or a class for an expanded clone.

>.|18|.|TRBJ2-1|TRBV18
CASSPEGSGVSSYNEQFF
TGTGCCAGCTCACCAGAGGGTAGCGGCGTCAGCTCCTACAATGAGCAGTTCTTC
>.|11|.|TRBJ1-5|TRBV2
CASSGDQPQHF
TGTGCCAGCAGTGGGGATCAGCCCCAGCATTTT
>.|15|.|TRBJ1-3|TRBV11-3
CASSLWGGSGNTIYF
TGTGCCAGCAGCTTATGGGGCGGTTCTGGAAACACCATATATTTT
>.|13|once|TRBJ1-2|TRBV5-4
CASSLVSGSGYTF
TGTGCCAGCAGCTTGGTTTCGGGTAGTGGCTACACCTTC
>.|14|.|TRBJ2-1|TRBV7-9
CASSLTLDQDEQFF
TGTGCCAGCAGCTTAACTTTGGACCAGGATGAGCAGTTCTTC
>TRBD2|16|once|TRBJ2-3|TRBV7-2
CASSYRLAGGQYTQYF
TGTGCCAGCAGCTACCGACTAGCGGGGGGGCAGTATACGCAGTATTTT
>.|15|.|TRBJ1-5|TRBV7-2
CASSPAANSNQPQHF
TGTGCCAGCAGCCCCGCCGCGAATAGCAATCAGCCCCAGCATTTT
>.|16|.|TRBJ2-7|TRBV18
CASSPLRRGDPYEQYF
TGTGCCAGCTCCCCCTTACGGAGGGGTGACCCCTACGAGCAGTACTTC
>.|14|once|TRBJ1-2|TRBV4-2
CASSQDQGSEGYTF
TGTGCCAGCAGCCAAGATCAGGGGAGCGAAGGCTACACCTTC
>TRBD2|13|.|TRBJ2-3|TRBV11-2
CASSLEVAGTQYF
TGTGCCAGCAGCTTGGAGGTAGCGGGTACGCAGTATTTT
>.|16|.|TRBJ1-4|TRBV7-9
CASSFGLNTFNEKLFF
TGTGCCAGCAGCTTTGGGCTTAACACCTTTAATGAAAAACTGTTTTTT
>.|16|.|TRBJ1-1|TRBV7-8
CASSFLGPGVSTEAFF
TGTGCCAGCAGCTTCTTAGGTCCTGGGGTATCTACTGAAGCTTTCTTT
>TRBD2|15|.|TRBJ2-5|TRBV5-5
CASSFSGGAGETQYF
TGTGCCAGCAGCTTTAGCGGGGGGGCAGGAGAGACCCAGTACTTC
>.|13|many|TRBJ1-3|TRBV14
CASSLISGNTIYF
TGTGCCAGCAGCCTGATCTCTGGAAACACCATATATTTT